The 27 T cell receptor beta chains below all came from one sample that was sequenced in a study of blood T cell repertoires in COVID-19. The protocol was immunoSEQ multiplex PCR, while the TCRdb copy is restricted to in-frame clones and leaves out a portion. The sample carries some 190,000 clones, roughly 80% recorded once. What was sequenced was PBMCs or T cells enriched from blood (not recorded which). The receptors come from a man aged 60 to 75 who had been exposed to COVID-19.

In its sample, this clone was seen a few times. The chain links TRBV19 to TRBJ1-2; 7 bases are shared with TRBD1. There are 13 residues in the CDR3. Germline V lookup: CDR1 LNHDA, CDR2 SQIVND (reference sequence). The V and J ends lost 4 bases and 8 bases, in that order; junction bases with no gene match: 7. The CDR3 spells CASSTGGPRGYTF. The CDR3 region has the DNA TGTGCCAGTAGTACAGGGGGGCCAAGGGGCTACACCTTC.

This rearrangement joins TRBV25-1 to TRBJ2-7; maybe TRBD2 (6 bases). Germline V gene lookup returns CDR1 MGHDK and CDR2 SYGVNS. The CDR3 totals 11 residues. Deletions cut 4 bases from V and 7 bases from J, with 8 bases between. CDR3 amino acids: CASSVAGEQYF. In nucleotides, the CDR3 is TGTGCCAGCAGTGTGGCGGGGGAGCAGTACTTC.

In this sample, this clone turned up a few times. The chain combines TRBV6-1 with TRBJ1-1, with TRBD1 matching over 7 bases. Germline-derived CDR1 and CDR2 are MNHNS and SASEGT. V lost 2 bases and J lost 1; bases outside the gene matches: 1. The CDR3 spans 14 residues. The CDR3 here is CASSERQGNTEAFF. The CDR3 nucleotides read TGTGCCAGCAGTGAAAGACAGGGGAACACTGAAGCTTTCTTT.

The rearrangement uses TRBV5-1 and TRBJ1-5; no firm D call. CDR3 size: 13 residues. CDR1 and CDR2 from the germline V gene are SGHRS and YFSETQ. Trimming took 5 bases from V and 7 from J, leaving 13 bases between them. The CDR3 sequence is CASRYSPEQPQHF. As DNA, the CDR3 is TGCGCCAGCAGGTATAGTCCCGAGCAGCCCCAGCATTTT.

J is TRBJ2-1 and V is TRBV19; D gene uncertain. The V end was cut by 3 bases, the J end by 2 bases, with 8 bases between. Per the germline V gene, CDR1 is LNHDA and CDR2 is SQIVND (reference sequence). The CDR3 is made up of 14 amino acids. This chain's CDR3 is CASSIQETYNEQFF. The DNA for the CDR3 is TGTGCCAGTAGTATTCAAGAGACCTACAATGAGCAGTTCTTC.

This chain connects TRBV4-1 to TRBJ1-2, with a possible D match to TRBD1 (6 bases). Germline CDR1 reads MGHRA; CDR2 reads YSYEKL. V was shortened by 6 bases and J by 0 bases, with 17 bases between the two germline ends. This CDR3 is 16 amino acids long. The CDR3 is CASRGGALSSNYGYTF. The CDR3, as DNA: TGCGCCAGCAGGGGGGGGGCATTATCATCTAACTATGGCTACACCTTC.

Points on this clone: Germline is not matched at one junction end, which may reflect a read error. The chain is built from TRBV7-2 and TRBJ2-1; 10 nucleotides agree with TRBD2. The germline CDR1 and CDR2 sequences are SGHTA and FQGNSA. The CDR3 has 14 residues. The CDR3 sequence: CASSLAGASNEQFF. The DNA for the CDR3 is TGTGCCAGCAGCCTAGCGGGGGCCTCCAATGAGCAGTTCTTC.

A few counts support this clone. The chain uses TRBV6-4 and TRBJ2-1; D gene ambiguous. Trimming shortened V by 6 bases and J by 4 bases, and 10 bases separated the two germline ends. The CDR3 is 13 amino acids. The germline V gene encodes CDR1 MRHNA and CDR2 SNTAGT. The CDR3 coding sequence is TGTGCCAGCAGCTCTGACACATACAATGAGCAGTTCTTC. Translated, it gives CASSSDTYNEQFF.

CDR3 nucleotide sequence: TGTGCCAGCAGTCTACCGGGACAACTTACCTACGAGCAGTACTTC. Its protein product is CASSLPGQLTYEQYF. The genes are TRBV28 and TRBJ2-7; D perhaps matches TRBD1 (6 bases). The length of the CDR3 is 15 residues. CDR1 MDHEN and CDR2 SYDVKM come from the germline V gene. The V end was cut by 5 bases, the J end by 2 bases, with 16 bases between.

The chain joins TRBV4-3 to TRBJ1-4; a possible D gene is TRBD1 (6 bases). The CDR3 is 15 residues long. Trimming left V 0 bases short and J 8 bases short, with 13 bases between. Germline lookup yields CDR1 LGHNA and CDR2 YSLEER. CDR3 sequence (DNA): TGCGCCAGCAGCCAAGATACAGGGCAAGGAGAAAAACTGTTTTTT. Translating gives CASSQDTGQGEKLFF.

The table lists this clone with a count of one. V is TRBV10-1 and J is TRBJ2-4, with TRBD2 as a possible D gene (7 bases). The length of the CDR3 is 15 residues. Germline V gene lookup returns CDR1 WNHNN and CDR2 SYGVQD (reference sequence). V was clipped by 0 bases and J by 7 bases, with 13 bases between them. This CDR3 reads CASSESRGGRNIQYF. DNA for the CDR3: TGCGCCAGCAGTGAGTCGAGGGGGGGGCGGAACATTCAGTACTTC.

The rearrangement links TRBV6-2 or TRBV6-3 to TRBJ1-5; D is uncertain. Germline CDR1 reads MNHEY; CDR2 reads SVGEGT. The CDR3 consists of 14 residues. V was clipped by 4 bases and J by 4 bases, with 11 bases between them. CDR3 nucleotides: TGTGCCAGCAGTTTGTCGTCGGAGAATCAGCCCCAGCATTTT. It codes for CASSLSSENQPQHF.

The chain links TRBV19 to TRBJ2-2, with 8 nucleotides matching TRBD1. CDR3 length: 15 residues. V was pared by 6 bases and J by 4 bases, with 7 bases of the junction left unmatched. In germline, CDR1 is LNHDA, CDR2 SQIVND (reference sequence). This CDR3 reads CASSGPGGTTGELFF. The DNA of the CDR3 is TGTGCCAGTAGCGGGCCAGGGGGCACCACCGGGGAGCTGTTTTTT.

J is TRBJ1-2 and V is TRBV6-4, with TRBD1 matching 7 bases. Trimming took 6 bases from V and 0 from J; bases not matched to a gene: 7. Germline CDR1 is MRHNA and CDR2 is SNTAGT. The CDR3 spans 15 residues. CDR3 loop: CASRRDSAANYGYTF. Here the CDR3 DNA reads TGTGCCAGCAGACGGGACAGCGCGGCTAACTATGGCTACACCTTC.

There are many counts of this clone. This chain joins TRBV7-9 and TRBJ2-1; TRBD2 matches at 12 bases. CDR1 is SEHNR and CDR2 is FQNEAQ in the germline V gene (reference sequence). With V trimmed by 3 bases and J by 8 bases, 5 bases remained unmatched. The CDR3 sequence is 15 residues long. CDR3 nucleotides: TGTGCCAGCAGCTTTAGGACTAGCGGGATCTATGAGCAGTTCTTC. It encodes CASSFRTSGIYEQFF.

The gene calls are TRBV10-3 and TRBJ2-1; 15 nucleotides line up with TRBD2. The CDR3 totals 15 residues. CDR1 ENHRY and CDR2 SYGVKD come from the germline V gene. The junction had 9 bases not matched to a gene; V was cut back by 6 bases and J by 12 bases. The CDR3 here is CAISEGLAGGVGQFF. In DNA form, the CDR3 reads TGTGCCATCAGCGAAGGACTAGCGGGAGGGGTGGGGCAGTTCTTC.

The genes are TRBV6-5 and TRBJ2-7; D might be TRBD1 (5 bases). The CDR3 is 16 residues long. V was trimmed by 2 bases and J by 5 bases, leaving 19 bases between them. CDR1 is MNHEY and CDR2 is SVGAGI in the germline V gene. The CDR3 bases are TGTGCCAGCAGTTACATTGGGGCGCCCACCTCGGACGAGCAGTACTTC. Its translation is CASSYIGAPTSDEQYF.

The rearrangement joins TRBV28 to TRBJ2-7, with 7 bases fitting TRBD1. Germline CDR1 reads MDHEN; CDR2 reads SYDVKM. The CDR3 totals 13 residues. With V trimmed by 6 bases and J by 2 bases, 4 bases remained unmatched. CDR3 coding DNA: TGTGCCAGCAGAGGGACAGCAACCTACGAGCAGTACTTC. Translation: CASRGTATYEQYF.

The genes are TRBV21-1 and TRBJ1-5; the table gives TRBD1 as D, unverified against the DNA. TRBV21-1 is designated a pseudogene. CDR3 size: 16 residues. The CDR3 sequence is CASSKEGQYSNQPQHF. The DNA for the CDR3 is TGTGCCAGCAGCAAAGAGGGGCAGTATAGCAATCAGCCCCAGCATTTT.

This CDR3 is CASSLQGAKNIQYF. The CDR3 coding sequence is TGTGCCAGCAGCTTACAGGGGGCCAAAAACATTCAGTACTTC. This chain joins TRBV7-2 and TRBJ2-4; D possibly corresponds to TRBD1 (6 bases). V lost 2 bases and J lost 1, with 6 bases in between. The CDR3 covers 14 residues. CDR1 and CDR2 from the germline V gene are SGHTA and FQGNSA. The whole variable domain, remainder taken from reference TRBV7-2 and TRBJ2-4, is GAGVSQSPSNKVTEKGKDVELRCDPISGHTALYWYRQSLGQGLEFLIYFQGNSAPDKSGLPSDRFSAERTGGSVSTLTIQRTQQEDSAVYLCASSLQGAKNIQYFGAGTRLSVL.

The J gene is TRBJ1-2, the V gene TRBV2, with 10 bases fitting TRBD1. Germline V gene lookup returns CDR1 SNHLY and CDR2 FYNNEI. The CDR3 has 15 residues. The J segment lost 4 bases and the V segment lost 1 base, leaving 3 bases of the junction unmatched. For the CDR3, the DNA is TGTGCCAGCAGTGAAGGGACAGGGGGTTTCTATGGCTACACCTTC. Residues: CASSEGTGGFYGYTF. The variable domain in full, with the rest retrieved from reference TRBV2 and TRBJ1-2, is EPEVTQTPSHQVTQMGQEVILRCVPISNHLYFYWYRQILGQKVEFLVSFYNNEISEKSEIFDDQFSVERPDGSNFTLKIRSTKLEDSAMYFCASSEGTGGFYGYTFGSGTRLTVV.

This chain links TRBV7-9 with TRBJ2-7; D gene ambiguous. Trimming stripped 3 bases from V and 6 bases from J, with 12 bases between. CDR3 length: 13 residues. CDR1 is SEHNR, CDR2 FQNEAQ, per germline (reference sequence). The CDR3 sequence: CASSFRSPLEQYF. The CDR3 DNA reads TGTGCCAGCAGCTTCCGGTCTCCCCTCGAGCAGTACTTC.

V and J are TRBV5-1 and TRBJ2-1, with no clear D. This CDR3 has 13 amino acids. Trimming removed 5 bases from V and 3 bases from J, with 9 bases in between. Germline-derived CDR1 and CDR2 are SGHRS and YFSETQ. The CDR3 reads CASSLSNYNEQFF. The CDR3 region has the DNA TGCGCCAGCAGTCTATCAAACTACAATGAGCAGTTCTTC.

This chain links TRBV7-3 with TRBJ2-1; 7 nucleotides agree with TRBD2. This CDR3 contains 15 residues. The germline V gene encodes CDR1 SGHTA and CDR2 FQGTGA. V was clipped by 4 bases and J by 2 bases; unmatched bases: 5. The CDR3 region is CASSSRDYTYNEQFF. The CDR3, as DNA: TGTGCCAGCAGCTCCCGGGACTATACCTACAATGAGCAGTTCTTC.

The rearrangement uses TRBV9 and TRBJ2-1; 8 bases align to TRBD2. The CDR3 is made up of 15 amino acids. Germline V CDR1 and CDR2: SGDLS, YYNGEE. Germline trimming cut 0 bases from V and 5 bases from J; bases unmatched to any gene: 4. CDR3 DNA sequence: TGTGCCAGCAGCGTAGTTAGCGGGGCCGACAATGAGCAGTTCTTC. Amino acids: CASSVVSGADNEQFF. The full variable domain, completed using reference TRBV9 and TRBJ2-1, is DSGVTQTPKHLITATGQRVTLRCSPRSGDLSVYWYQQSLDQGLQFLIQYYNGEERAKGNILERFSAQQFPDLHSELNLSSLELGDSALYFCASSVVSGADNEQFFGPGTRLTVL.

This rearrangement joins TRBV5-1 to TRBJ2-2; 7 bases are shared with TRBD1. CDR1 is SGHRS and CDR2 is YFSETQ in the germline V gene. This CDR3 contains 16 residues. Trimming removed 4 bases from V and 4 bases from J; junction bases left unmatched: 10. The CDR3 region has the DNA TGCGCCAGCAGCCTGGGGTCGGACAGGAGCACCGGGGAGCTGTTTTTT. Encoded protein: CASSLGSDRSTGELFF.

Notes on this clone: Other DNA sequences within the sample encode an identical CDR3. The V call is TRBV12-3 or TRBV12-4, the J call TRBJ2-7; D not resolved. CDR3 size: 12 residues. Trimming pared 6 bases from V and 4 bases from J, leaving 10 bases between. Here the CDR3 reads CASSPQVYEQYF. In DNA form, the CDR3 reads TGTGCCAGCAGCCCCCAGGTATACGAGCAGTACTTC.